The 15 T cell receptor beta chains reported below all come from one sample, sequenced in a study of T cell repertoires in cytomegalovirus infection. No antigen has been identified for these receptors. TCRdb ran MiXCR on the reads and lists one entry per CDR3 protein. The table shows hundreds of thousands of distinct CDR3 sequences, with around a third occurring only once. The sequenced sample was cultured PBMCs, obtained from culture after CMV antigen stimulation. Receptors were obtained from a human donor in good health (CMV status not recorded). Some clones in this sample may be carry-over from other donors' samples.

This clonotype was picked up one time. The V call is TRBV28, the J call TRBJ1-3; D is perhaps TRBD1 (5 bases). Trimming cost V 5 bases and J 0 bases, with 14 bases left between them. CDR1 is MDHEN, CDR2 SYDVKM, per germline. The CDR3 runs to 16 residues. The CDR3 region is CASSIGATTSGNTIYF. CDR3 bases: TGTGCCAGCAGTATTGGGGCCACCACCTCTGGAAACACCATATATTTT.

The chain links TRBV27 to TRBJ2-5; tentatively, D is TRBD2 (6 bases). The germline V gene has CDR1 MNHEY and CDR2 SMNVEV (reference sequence). CDR3 length: 15 residues. V gave up 4 bases and J gave up 8 bases, with 20 bases separating them. CDR3 protein: CASSSLGSGLGTQYF. The CDR3 DNA sequence: TGTGCCAGCAGTTCCCTGGGTAGCGGCCTTGGTACCCAGTACTTC.

The gene calls are TRBV19 and TRBJ1-2, with unresolved D. Trimming removed 7 bases at V and 2 bases at J, with 17 bases between. Looked up from germline, CDR1 is LNHDA and CDR2 is SQIVND (reference sequence). The CDR3 contains 15 residues. This chain's CDR3 is CASTMLYSSNYGYTF. DNA of the CDR3: TGTGCCAGTACCATGTTGTACTCATCGAACTATGGCTACACCTTC.

The J gene is TRBJ2-3, the V gene TRBV14; D is uncertain. The CDR3 consists of 13 residues. The V end was cut by 2 bases, the J end by 6 bases, with 9 bases between. In germline, CDR1 is SGHDN, CDR2 FVKESK. The CDR3 coding sequence is TGTGCCAGCAGCCAATTTGGTAGTGATACGCAGTATTTT. Amino acids: CASSQFGSDTQYF.

The V and J genes are TRBV6-5 and TRBJ2-1; possibly TRBD2 for D (6 bases). The V and J ends lost 5 bases and 6 bases respectively, with 14 bases between them. Germline-derived CDR1 and CDR2 are MNHEY and SVGAGI. The CDR3 runs 14 residues. The CDR3 here is CASSRGLEGNEQFF. The CDR3 DNA is TGTGCCAGCAGTCGGGGTCTGGAGGGCAATGAGCAGTTCTTC.

This chain connects TRBV11-2 to TRBJ2-1; D is uncertain. This CDR3 is 15 amino acids long. CDR1 and CDR2 from the germline V gene are SGHAT and FQNNGV. Trimming cost V 2 bases and J 3 bases, with 11 bases left between them. CDR3 in DNA: TGTGCCAGCAGCTTATCCCCAGCTGTCTACAATGAGCAGTTCTTC. Protein sequence: CASSLSPAVYNEQFF.

This chain connects TRBV10-3 to TRBJ1-1; 7 nucleotides agree with TRBD1. The germline V gene has CDR1 ENHRY and CDR2 SYGVKD. After removal of 0 bases from V and 0 bases from J, the junction contained 10 bases not matched to a gene. The CDR3 contains 18 residues. This CDR3 is CAISESRLRDSMNTEAFF. The CDR3, as DNA: TGTGCCATCAGTGAGTCGAGACTACGGGACAGTATGAACACTGAAGCTTTCTTT.

This clonotype was observed a handful of times. The chain links TRBV7-9 to TRBJ2-3; D is possibly TRBD2 (6 bases). Trimming pared 0 bases from V and 3 bases from J, leaving 22 bases between. The V gene's germline CDR1 is SEHNR and CDR2 FQNEAQ (reference sequence). The CDR3 has 19 amino acids. CDR3 region: CASSLAPGVVTFQTDTQYF. DNA of the CDR3: TGTGCCAGCAGCTTAGCGCCGGGGGTTGTGACTTTTCAGACAGATACGCAGTATTTT.

In its sample, this clonotype was seen a few times. This chain links TRBV6-2 or TRBV6-3 with TRBJ2-1, with 9 bases that match TRBD2. CDR3 length: 11 amino acids. Germline assignment: CDR1 MNHEY and CDR2 SVGEGT. V lost 6 bases and J lost 12; bases outside the gene matches: 3. In DNA form, the CDR3 reads TGTGCCAGCAGCAAAGCGGGAGGGCAGTTCTTC. It yields the protein CASSKAGGQFF.

This chain links TRBV5-1 with TRBJ2-7; maybe TRBD1 (6 bases). Trimming cost V 4 bases and J 3 bases, with 14 bases left between them. CDR3 size: 14 residues. Germline-derived CDR1 and CDR2 are SGHRS and YFSETQ. Here the CDR3 DNA reads TGCGCCAGCAGCGACCGGGACATGAACTACGAGCAGTACTTC. This sequence encodes CASSDRDMNYEQYF.

The chain carries TRBV27 and TRBJ1-5, with 10 bases fitting TRBD1. V lost 0 bases, J lost 5 bases, and 13 bases stayed unmatched. CDR1 and CDR2 (germline): MNHEY, SMNVEV (reference sequence). CDR3 length equals 19 residues. The CDR3 nucleotides are TGTGCCAGCAGTTTATCGGGGGGCCGGGACAGGGGCTCCGATCAGCCCCAGCATTTT. Protein product: CASSLSGGRDRGSDQPQHF.

This clonotype came up a few times. The chain combines TRBV12-3 or TRBV12-4 with TRBJ1-1; D is unclear. V was shortened by 6 bases and J by 7 bases, with 9 bases between the two germline ends. The CDR3 has 11 residues. In nucleotides, the CDR3 is TGTGCCAGCAGGGGAAGAGGTGAAGCTTTCTTT. Translation gives CASRGRGEAFF.

V usage is TRBV27 and J usage is TRBJ1-1; the match to TRBD1 covers 7 bases. The germline V gene encodes CDR1 MNHEY and CDR2 SMNVEV (reference sequence). Trimming cost V 3 bases and J 6 bases; bases outside gene matches: 7. The CDR3 length is 14 residues. In DNA, the CDR3 is TGTGCCAGCAGTTTGGGGACAGTCAGCGCTGAAGCTTTCTTT. As protein: CASSLGTVSAEAFF.

This clonotype has only one observation. J is TRBJ1-1 and V is TRBV5-1, with no clear D. The germline V gene has CDR1 SGHRS and CDR2 YFSETQ. V dropped 5 bases and J dropped 1 base, with 9 bases sitting between them. This CDR3 spans 13 amino acids. Here the CDR3 DNA reads TGCGCCAGCAGATCGGGGTCGAACACTGAAGCTTTCTTT. Translation: CASRSGSNTEAFF.

A remark on this clonotype: A read error may be the cause here, since a much bigger clone is one base away. The chain joins TRBV7-2 to TRBJ2-1, with 9 bases matching TRBD1. Per germline, CDR1 SGHTA and CDR2 FQGNSA. This CDR3 has 17 amino acids. Trimming removed 4 bases from V and 5 bases from J; junction bases left unmatched: 12. The DNA of the CDR3 is TGTACCAGCAGCTCAGGTGGGGGGACAGGGTACAACAATGAGCAGTTCTTC. Its translation is CTSSSGGGTGYNNEQFF.